Included here is one TCR beta chain sequence, with context. Use of 60 Vbeta and 13 Jbeta primers characterized the PCR. Clones were read by immunoSEQ multiplex PCR, and TCRdb kept only the in-frame ones, dropping some. Seen here are 100,000 to 150,000 clones, approximately 82% observed once, and the top ten hold roughly 3%. These data originate in a study of cytomegalovirus exposure and HLA in healthy donors. The CDR3 covers 14 residues. Germline trimming cut 4 bases from V and 0 bases from J; bases unmatched to any gene: 1. The germline V gene encodes CDR1 SGHTA and CDR2 FQGTGA. The chain is built from TRBV7-3 and TRBJ2-3; 7 nucleotides match TRBD1. The clonotype comes from a woman between 18 and 29 years old in good health and CMV-seropositive. Input material: PBMCs. CDR3 residues: CASSSGGSTDTQYF. CDR3 coding DNA: TGTGCCAGCAGCTCAGGGGGAAGCACAGATACGCAGTATTTT.